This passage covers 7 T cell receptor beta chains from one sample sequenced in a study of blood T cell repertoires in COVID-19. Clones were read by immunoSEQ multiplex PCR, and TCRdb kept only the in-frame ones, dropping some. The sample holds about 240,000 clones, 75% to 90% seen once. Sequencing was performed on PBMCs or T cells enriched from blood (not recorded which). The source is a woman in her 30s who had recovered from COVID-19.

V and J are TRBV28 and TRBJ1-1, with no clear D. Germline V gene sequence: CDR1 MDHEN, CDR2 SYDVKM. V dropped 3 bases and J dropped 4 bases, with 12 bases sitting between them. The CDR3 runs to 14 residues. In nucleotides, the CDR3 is TGTGCCAGCAGTTTGCCAGGATTGGTCACTGAAGCTTTCTTT. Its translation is CASSLPGLVTEAFF.

The CDR3 region is CASSRGSPQETQYF. The CDR3 nucleotides read TGTGCCAGCAGTCGGGGGAGTCCCCAAGAGACCCAGTACTTC. J is TRBJ2-5 and V is TRBV25-1; D perhaps matches TRBD2 (6 bases). V gave up 5 bases and J gave up 1 base, with 11 bases separating them. Germline CDR1 and CDR2: MGHDK and SYGVNS. This CDR3 is 14 amino acids long.

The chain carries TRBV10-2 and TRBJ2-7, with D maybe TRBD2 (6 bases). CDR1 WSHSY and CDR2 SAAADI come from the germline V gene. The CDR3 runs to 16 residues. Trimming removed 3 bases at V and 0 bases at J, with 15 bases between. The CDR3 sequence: CASSEFEDYFSYEQYF. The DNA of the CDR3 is TGCGCCAGCAGTGAATTCGAGGACTATTTCTCCTACGAGCAGTACTTC.

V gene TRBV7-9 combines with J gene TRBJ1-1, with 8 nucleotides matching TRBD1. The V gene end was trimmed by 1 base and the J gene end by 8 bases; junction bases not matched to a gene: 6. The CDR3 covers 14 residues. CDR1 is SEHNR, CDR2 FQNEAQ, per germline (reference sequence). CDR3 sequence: CASSLGDRGGEAFF. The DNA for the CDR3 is TGTGCCAGCAGCTTAGGAGACAGGGGAGGAGAAGCTTTCTTT. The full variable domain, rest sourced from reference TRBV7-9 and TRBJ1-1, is DTGVSQNPRHKITKRGQNVTFRCDPISEHNRLYWYRQTLGQGPEFLTYFQNEAQLEKSRLLSDRFSAERPKGSFSTLEIQRTEQGDSAMYLCASSLGDRGGEAFFGQGTRLTVV.

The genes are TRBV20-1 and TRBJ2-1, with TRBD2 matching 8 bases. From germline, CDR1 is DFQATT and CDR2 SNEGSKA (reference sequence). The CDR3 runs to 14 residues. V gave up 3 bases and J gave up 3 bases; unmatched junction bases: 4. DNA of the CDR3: TGCAGTGCTAGTGGTCTAGCGGGCTACAATGAGCAGTTCTTC. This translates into CSASGLAGYNEQFF.

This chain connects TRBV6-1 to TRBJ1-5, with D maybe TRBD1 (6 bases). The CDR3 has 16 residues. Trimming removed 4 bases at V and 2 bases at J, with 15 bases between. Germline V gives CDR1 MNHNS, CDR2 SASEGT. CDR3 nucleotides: TGTGCCAGCAGTGGTGGTAAGGGGGTCGGCAATCAGCCCCAGCATTTT. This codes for CASSGGKGVGNQPQHF.

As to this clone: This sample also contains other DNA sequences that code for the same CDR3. CDR3 sequence (DNA): TGTGCCAGTAGCGACAGCCCGAACACTGAAGCTTTCTTT. It codes for CASSDSPNTEAFF. This chain uses TRBV19 with TRBJ1-1; possibly TRBD1 for D (5 bases). V was cut by 6 bases and J by 1 base, with 9 bases left in between. In germline, CDR1 is LNHDA, CDR2 SQIVND (reference sequence). This CDR3 is 13 amino acids long.